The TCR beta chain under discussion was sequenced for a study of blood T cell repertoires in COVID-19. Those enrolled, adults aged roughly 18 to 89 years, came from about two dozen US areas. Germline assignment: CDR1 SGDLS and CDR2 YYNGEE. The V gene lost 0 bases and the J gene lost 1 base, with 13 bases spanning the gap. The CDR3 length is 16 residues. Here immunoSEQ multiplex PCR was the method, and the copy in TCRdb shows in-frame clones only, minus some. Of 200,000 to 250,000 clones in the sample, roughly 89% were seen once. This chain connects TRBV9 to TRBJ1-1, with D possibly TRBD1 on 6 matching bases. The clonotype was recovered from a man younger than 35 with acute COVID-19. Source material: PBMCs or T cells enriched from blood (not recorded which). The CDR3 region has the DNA TGTGCCAGCAGCGTAGGGGGGCATCTCCGGAACACTGAAGCTTTCTTT. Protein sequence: CASSVGGHLRNTEAFF. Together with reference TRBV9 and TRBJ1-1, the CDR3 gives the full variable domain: DSGVTQTPKHLITATGQRVTLRCSPRSGDLSVYWYQQSLDQGLQFLIQYYNGEERAKGNILERFSAQQFPDLHSELNLSSLELGDSALYFCASSVGGHLRNTEAFFGQGTRLTVV.